A selection of T cell receptor beta chains follows, all from one sample in a study of spatial heterogeneity in lung cancer. TCRdb analysed the 5' RACE reads with MiXCR anew, one entry per CDR3 protein. The sample shows under 4,500 distinct CDR3 sequences, 6% to 7% of them seen only once. The material was lung tumor tissue, obtained at surgery. The receptors come from a male donor with early-stage non-small cell lung cancer. The CDR3 runs from the conserved cysteine through the conserved F or W. A D gene is named only where the DNA matches it firmly. Clone sizes are shown as once, few or many counts, or a class when the clone is expanded.

>few|TRBJ2-1|TRBV12-3/TRBV12-4|.
TGTGCCAGCAGTTTAGACAAGGGGTATGAGCAGTTCTTC
CASSLDKGYEQFF
>few|TRBJ2-7|TRBV9|.
TGTGCCAGCAGCGTAGACGTCGGGGAGCAGTACTTC
CASSVDVGEQYF
>medium-sized|TRBJ1-5|TRBV4-3|.
TGCGCCAGCAGCCGACAGGACGGACCCAATCAGCCCCAGCATTTT
CASSRQDGPNQPQHF
>medium-sized|TRBJ2-2|TRBV15|.
TGTGCCACCAGCAGAGAAATCGCAGGGGCAGGGACCGGGGAGCTGTTTTTT
CATSREIAGAGTGELFF
>medium-sized|TRBJ2-1|TRBV4-3|TRBD2
TGCGCCAGCAGCATCCGGACTAGATACAATGAGCAGTTCTTC
CASSIRTRYNEQFF
>medium-sized|TRBJ2-5|TRBV28|TRBD1
TGTGCCAGCAGCCGGACAGGTCCGGCGCAAGAGACCCAGTACTTC
CASSRTGPAQETQYF
>medium-sized|TRBJ2-7|TRBV20-1|.
TGCAGTGCTGGCGCTAAGGGGCGGACCTACTACGAGCAGTACTTC
CSAGAKGRTYYEQYF
>many|TRBJ1-2|TRBV10-2|TRBD1
TGCGCCAGCAGTGTAACGGGACAGGGATATGGCTACACCTTC
CASSVTGQGYGYTF
>medium-sized|TRBJ2-3|TRBV4-2|.
TGTGCCAGCAGCCAGTCCGGGACGACCACAGATACGCAGTATTTT
CASSQSGTTTDTQYF
>many|TRBJ2-5|TRBV5-4|.
TGTGCCAGCAGCTTGCAGAGAGAGACCCAGTACTTC
CASSLQRETQYF
>medium-sized|TRBJ1-1|TRBV20-1|.
TGCAGTGCTAGAAGCCTGGGGGAGTGGGACACTGAAGCTTTCTTT
CSARSLGEWDTEAFF
>medium-sized|TRBJ1-5|TRBV12-5|.
TGTGCTAGTGGTTTAGGCAGTGGGAGCAATCAGCCCCAGCATTTT
CASGLGSGSNQPQHF
>many|TRBJ1-1|TRBV29-1|.
TGCAGCGTTGAAGATCCGGGCCGAAACACTGAAGCTTTCTTT
CSVEDPGRNTEAFF
>medium-sized|TRBJ2-5|TRBV4-2|TRBD2
TGTGCCAGCAGCCAAGATTCCGTAGCGGGGAGCGAGACCCAGTACTTC
CASSQDSVAGSETQYF
>medium-sized|TRBJ1-1|TRBV20-1|.
TGCAGTGCTAGTAGGCTCCCTGAAGCTTTCTTT
CSASRLPEAFF
>medium-sized|TRBJ2-3|TRBV5-1|.
TGCGCCAGCAGCCCCCGCGAGGGGGGGCGAGATACGCAGTATTTT
CASSPREGGRDTQYF
>medium-sized|TRBJ1-2|TRBV3-1|.
TGTGCCAGCAGCCCTGATGGGACATCTAACTATGGCTACACCTTC
CASSPDGTSNYGYTF
>many|TRBJ2-1|TRBV20-1|TRBD2
TGCAGTGCGGTTAGCGGGGAGAGCTCCTACAATGAGCAGTTCTTC
CSAVSGESSYNEQFF